The following is a T cell receptor (beta chain) sequence with its context. The CDR3 has 14 residues. V lost 9 bases and J lost 6; bases outside the gene matches: 10. CDR1 and CDR2 from the germline V gene are KGHDR and SFDVKD. Random hexamers were used to reverse transcribe an amount of about 0.45 to 1 ug RNA. Amplification of TCR beta CDR3 by immunoSEQ multiplex PCR spanned 54 Vbeta and 13 Jbeta. TCRdb used MiXCR to reprocess the immunoSEQ multiplex PCR reads, holding one entry per CDR3 protein. The sample contains some 120,000 distinct CDR3 sequences, about 95% of which appear only once. These data come from a study of CD8 T cells in Susac syndrome.

The gene calls are TRBV24-1 and TRBJ2-3; 8 nucleotides align to TRBD1. This sequence originates from a human donor in good health. The source material was CD4+ T cells from PBMCs. The CDR3 spells CATAGQGAWDTQYF. As DNA, the CDR3 is TGTGCCACCGCAGGGCAGGGGGCTTGGGATACGCAGTATTTT.